This T cell receptor beta chain was recorded in a study of CD8 T cells in ankylosing spondylitis. Study-wide points: Disease-associated clones were reportedly significantly overrepresented in matched ankylosing spondylitis synovial fluid. Made up of about eight highly homologous variants, a TCR beta motif appeared characteristic of ankylosing spondylitis blood.

TCRdb itself ran the 5' RACE reads through MiXCR, one entry per CDR3 protein. The table shows some 220,000 distinct CDR3 sequences, with about 7.3% occurring only once. There are many counts of this clonotype. The antigen is unknown. The receptor was derived from a male donor with ankylosing spondylitis. Material for sequencing was blood, either unsorted or a sorted T cell fraction (not recorded which).

The CDR3 nucleotides read TGTGCCAGCAGCATTAGGCACAATGAGCAGTACTTC. The encoded protein is CASSIRHNEQYF. This chain connects TRBV7-9 to TRBJ2-7; D remains unclear. Trimming removed 5 bases from V and 7 bases from J, with 12 bases in between. The CDR3 is made up of 12 amino acids. In germline, CDR1 is SEHNR, CDR2 FQNEAQ (reference sequence).